This T cell receptor beta chain comes out of a study of T cells in Graves' hyperthyroidism and ophthalmopathy. This clonotype was seen a handful of times. Its antigen is not known. Amplified TCR beta CDR3 regions came from RNA transcripts. TCR CDR3 underwent first-round RT-PCR with the HTBI primer set. TCRdb used MiXCR to reprocess the multiplex PCR reads, holding one entry per CDR3 protein. The sample includes 350,000 to 450,000 distinct CDR3 sequences, over 12% of them seen just once. Patients were excluded for uncontrolled infection, other autoimmune disease, pregnancy or lactation. Extraction of PBMCs used roughly 10 ml of fresh peripheral blood. Whole-study results and caveats: The blood repertoire included most of the expanded thyroid clonotypes above 0.001.

The germline V gene has CDR1 MGHRA and CDR2 YSYEKL. CDR3 length: 19 residues. V shed 0 bases and J shed 7 bases, with 25 bases lying between them. Sequenced sample: blood. This sequence joins TRBV4-1 and TRBJ2-1, with D uncertain. The TCR comes from a man aged 50-59 years with Graves' ophthalmopathy. CDR3 sequence (DNA): TGCGCCAGCAGCCAAGAAACGAGAAGTCGGGCAGGTAGTGGGAATGAGCAGTTCTTC. It translates to CASSQETRSRAGSGNEQFF.